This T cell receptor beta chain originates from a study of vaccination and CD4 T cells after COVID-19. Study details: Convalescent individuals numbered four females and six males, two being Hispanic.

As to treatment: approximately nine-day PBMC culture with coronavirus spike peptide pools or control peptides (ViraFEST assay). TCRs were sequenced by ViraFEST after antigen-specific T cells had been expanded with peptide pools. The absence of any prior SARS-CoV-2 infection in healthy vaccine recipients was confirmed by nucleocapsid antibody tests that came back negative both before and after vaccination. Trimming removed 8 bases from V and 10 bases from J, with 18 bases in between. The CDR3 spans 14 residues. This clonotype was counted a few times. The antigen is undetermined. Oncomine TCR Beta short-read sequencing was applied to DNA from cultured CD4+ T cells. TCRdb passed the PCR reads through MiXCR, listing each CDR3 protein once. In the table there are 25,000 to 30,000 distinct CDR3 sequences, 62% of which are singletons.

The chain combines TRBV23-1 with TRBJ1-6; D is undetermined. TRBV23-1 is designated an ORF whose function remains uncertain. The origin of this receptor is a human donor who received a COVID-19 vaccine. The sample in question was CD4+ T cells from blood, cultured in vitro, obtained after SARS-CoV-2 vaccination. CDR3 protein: CASRRRSDRSPLHF. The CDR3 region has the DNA TGCGCCAGCCGTAGGCGGTCTGATCGATCACCCCTCCACTTT.